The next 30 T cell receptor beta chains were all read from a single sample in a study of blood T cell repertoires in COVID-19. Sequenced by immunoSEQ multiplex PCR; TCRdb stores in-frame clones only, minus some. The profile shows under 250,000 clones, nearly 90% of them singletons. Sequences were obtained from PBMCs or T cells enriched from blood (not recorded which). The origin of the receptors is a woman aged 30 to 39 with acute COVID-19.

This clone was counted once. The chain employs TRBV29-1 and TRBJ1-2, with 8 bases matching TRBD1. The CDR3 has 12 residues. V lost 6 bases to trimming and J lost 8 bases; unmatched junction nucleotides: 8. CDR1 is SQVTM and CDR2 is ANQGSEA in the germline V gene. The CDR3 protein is CSVANTGGGYTF. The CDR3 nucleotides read TGCAGCGTCGCAAACACAGGGGGGGGCTACACCTTC.

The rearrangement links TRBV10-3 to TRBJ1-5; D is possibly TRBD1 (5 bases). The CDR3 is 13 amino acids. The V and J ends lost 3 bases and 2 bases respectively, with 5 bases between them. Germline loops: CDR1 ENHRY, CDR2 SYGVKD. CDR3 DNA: TGTGCCATCAGTGACAGGGGCAATCAGCCCCAGCATTTT. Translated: CAISDRGNQPQHF.

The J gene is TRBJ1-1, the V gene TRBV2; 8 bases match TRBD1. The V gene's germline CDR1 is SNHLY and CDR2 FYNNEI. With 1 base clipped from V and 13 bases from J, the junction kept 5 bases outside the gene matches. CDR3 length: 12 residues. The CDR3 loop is CASSEGVQGVFF. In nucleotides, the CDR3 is TGTGCCAGCAGTGAAGGGGTACAGGGGGTTTTCTTT.

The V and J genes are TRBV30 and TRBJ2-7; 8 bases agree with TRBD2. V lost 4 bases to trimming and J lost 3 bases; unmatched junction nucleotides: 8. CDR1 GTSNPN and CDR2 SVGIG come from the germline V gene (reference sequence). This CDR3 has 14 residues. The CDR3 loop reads CAWTIKGTSYEQYF. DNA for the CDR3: TGTGCCTGGACCATTAAAGGGACTAGCTACGAGCAGTACTTC.

The CDR3 sequence: CASSRRGGVDTGELFF. In DNA form, the CDR3 reads TGTGCCAGCAGTCGCCGAGGAGGGGTCGACACCGGGGAGCTGTTTTTT. J is TRBJ2-2 and V is TRBV27; a possible D gene is TRBD2 (6 bases). The CDR3 totals 16 residues. Trimming pared 5 bases from V and 3 bases from J, leaving 16 bases between. The germline V gene has CDR1 MNHEY and CDR2 SMNVEV (reference sequence).

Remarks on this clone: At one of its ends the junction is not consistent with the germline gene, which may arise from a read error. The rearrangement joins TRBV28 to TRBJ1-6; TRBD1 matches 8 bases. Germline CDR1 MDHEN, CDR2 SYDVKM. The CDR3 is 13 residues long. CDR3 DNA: TGTGCCGGCAGACAGGGGAATAATTCACCCCTCCACTTT. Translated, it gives CAGRQGNNSPLHF. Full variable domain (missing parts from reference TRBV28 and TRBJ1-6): DVKVTQSSRYLVKRTGEKVFLECVQDMDHENMFWYRQDPGLGLRLIYFSYDVKMKEKGDIPEGYSVSREKKERFSLILESASTNQTSMYLCAGRQGNNSPLHFGNGTRLTVT.

This CDR3 reads CASSDRQGYGELFF. CDR3 in DNA: TGTGCCAGCAGTGACAGGCAGGGCTACGGGGAGCTGTTTTTT. The rearrangement links TRBV6-4 to TRBJ2-2, with D possibly being TRBD1 (5 bases). V was trimmed by 2 bases and J by 7 bases, leaving 11 bases between them. Per the germline V gene, CDR1 is MRHNA and CDR2 is SNTAGT. The CDR3 runs 14 residues.

This chain's CDR3 is CASSLDRGTEAFF. CDR3 bases: TGTGCCAGCAGTTTAGACAGGGGGACTGAAGCTTTCTTT. The rearrangement links TRBV12-3 or TRBV12-4 to TRBJ1-1; 8 positions match TRBD1. The CDR3 is 13 amino acids. V lost 1 base to trimming and J lost 5 bases; unmatched junction nucleotides: 0.

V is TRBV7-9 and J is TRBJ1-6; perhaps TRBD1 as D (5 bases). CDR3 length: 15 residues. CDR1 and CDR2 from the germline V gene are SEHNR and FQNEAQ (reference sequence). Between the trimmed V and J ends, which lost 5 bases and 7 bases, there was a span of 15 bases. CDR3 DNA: TGTGCCAGCAGCCCAGGGCCCGTGGAGAATTCACCCCTCCACTTT. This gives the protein CASSPGPVENSPLHF.

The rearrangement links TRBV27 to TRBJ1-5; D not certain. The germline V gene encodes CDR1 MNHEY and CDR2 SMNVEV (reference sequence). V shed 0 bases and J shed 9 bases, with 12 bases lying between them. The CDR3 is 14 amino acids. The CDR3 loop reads CASSLSRARGPQHF. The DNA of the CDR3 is TGTGCCAGCAGTTTATCTAGGGCCCGGGGGCCCCAGCATTTT.

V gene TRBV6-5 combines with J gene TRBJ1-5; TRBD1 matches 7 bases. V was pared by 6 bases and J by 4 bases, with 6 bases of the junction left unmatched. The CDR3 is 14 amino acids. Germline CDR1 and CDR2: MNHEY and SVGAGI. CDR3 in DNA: TGTGCCAGCAGGGCCGGGACAGAGAATCAGCCCCAGCATTTT. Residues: CASRAGTENQPQHF.

In DNA, the CDR3 is TGTGCCAGTACCAACCCGATGACAGGGGGGAATCAGCCCCAGCATTTT. It specifies CASTNPMTGGNQPQHF. The rearrangement joins TRBV19 to TRBJ1-5; 9 bases are a match to TRBD1. The CDR3 length is 16 residues. The trim removed 7 bases at V and 4 bases at J, leaving 11 bases unmatched. Germline V gives CDR1 LNHDA, CDR2 SQIVND (reference sequence).

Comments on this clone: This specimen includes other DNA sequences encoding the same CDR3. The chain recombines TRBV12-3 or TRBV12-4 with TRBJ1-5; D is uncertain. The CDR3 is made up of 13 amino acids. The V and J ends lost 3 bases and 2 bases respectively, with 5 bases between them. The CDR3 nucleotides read TGTGCCAGCAGTTTTCGTGGCAATCAGCCCCAGCATTTT. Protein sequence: CASSFRGNQPQHF.

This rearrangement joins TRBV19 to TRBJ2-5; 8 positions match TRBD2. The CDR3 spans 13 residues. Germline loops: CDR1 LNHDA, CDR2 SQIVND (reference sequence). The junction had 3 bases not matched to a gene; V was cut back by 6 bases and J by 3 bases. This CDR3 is CASSLAGKETQYF. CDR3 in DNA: TGTGCCAGTAGCTTAGCGGGAAAAGAGACCCAGTACTTC.

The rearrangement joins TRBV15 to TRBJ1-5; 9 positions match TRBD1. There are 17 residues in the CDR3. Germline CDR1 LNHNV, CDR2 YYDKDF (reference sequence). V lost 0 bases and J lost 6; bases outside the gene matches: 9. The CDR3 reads CATSRDPDRGYVQPQHF. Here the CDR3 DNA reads TGTGCCACCAGCAGAGATCCGGACAGGGGCTATGTTCAGCCCCAGCATTTT.

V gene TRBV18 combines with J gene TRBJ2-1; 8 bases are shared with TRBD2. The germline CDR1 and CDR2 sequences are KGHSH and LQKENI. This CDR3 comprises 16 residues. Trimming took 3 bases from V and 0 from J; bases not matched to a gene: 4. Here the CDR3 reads CASSPPGGGSYNEQFF. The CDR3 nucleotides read TGTGCCAGCTCACCCCCGGGGGGGGGCTCCTACAATGAGCAGTTCTTC.

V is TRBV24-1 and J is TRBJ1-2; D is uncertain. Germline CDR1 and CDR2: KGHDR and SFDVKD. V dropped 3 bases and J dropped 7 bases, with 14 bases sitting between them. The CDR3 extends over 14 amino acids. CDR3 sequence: CATSDGAAAGGYTF. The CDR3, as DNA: TGTGCCACCAGTGATGGCGCGGCCGCGGGTGGCTACACCTTC.

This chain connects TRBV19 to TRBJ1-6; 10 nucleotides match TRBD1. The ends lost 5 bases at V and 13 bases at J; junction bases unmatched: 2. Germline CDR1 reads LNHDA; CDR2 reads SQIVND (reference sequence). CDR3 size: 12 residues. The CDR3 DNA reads TGTGCCAGTAGTCGGGACAGGGGCCCCCTCCACTTT. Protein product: CASSRDRGPLHF.

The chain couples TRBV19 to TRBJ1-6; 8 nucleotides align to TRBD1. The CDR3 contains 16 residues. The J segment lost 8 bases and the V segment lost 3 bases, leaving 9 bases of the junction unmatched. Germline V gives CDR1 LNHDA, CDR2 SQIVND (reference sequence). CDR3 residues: CASSIRPGQVDSPLHF. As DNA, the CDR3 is TGTGCCAGTAGTATCCGACCGGGACAGGTGGATTCACCCCTCCACTTT.

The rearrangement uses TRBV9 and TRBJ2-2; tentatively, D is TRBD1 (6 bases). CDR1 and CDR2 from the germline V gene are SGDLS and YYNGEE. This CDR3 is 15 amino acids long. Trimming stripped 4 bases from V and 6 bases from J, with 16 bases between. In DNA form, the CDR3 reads TGTGCCAGCAGCCTGGGACATGTAGGATCCGGGGAGCTGTTTTTT. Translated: CASSLGHVGSGELFF.

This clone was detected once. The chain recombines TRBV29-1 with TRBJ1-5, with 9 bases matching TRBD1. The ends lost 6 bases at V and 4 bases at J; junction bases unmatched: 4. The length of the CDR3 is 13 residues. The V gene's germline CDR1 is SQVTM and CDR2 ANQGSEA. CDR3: CSVRTGENQPQHF. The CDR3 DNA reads TGCAGCGTAAGGACAGGGGAAAATCAGCCCCAGCATTTT. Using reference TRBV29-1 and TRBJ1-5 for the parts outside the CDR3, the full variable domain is SAVISQKPSRDICQRGTSLTIQCQVDSQVTMMFWYRQQPGQSLTLIATANQGSEATYESGFVIDKFPISRPNLTFSTLTVSNMSPEDSSIYLCSVRTGENQPQHFGDGTRLSIL.

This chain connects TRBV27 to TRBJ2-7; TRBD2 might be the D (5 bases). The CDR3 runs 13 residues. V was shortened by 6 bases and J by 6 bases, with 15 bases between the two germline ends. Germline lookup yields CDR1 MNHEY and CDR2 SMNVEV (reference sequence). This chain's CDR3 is CASSPQLEGEQYF. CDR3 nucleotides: TGTGCCAGCAGCCCCCAACTTGAGGGCGAGCAGTACTTC.

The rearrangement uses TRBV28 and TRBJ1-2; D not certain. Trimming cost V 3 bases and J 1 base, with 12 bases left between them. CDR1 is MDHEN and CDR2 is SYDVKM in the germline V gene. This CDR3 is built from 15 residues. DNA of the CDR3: TGTGCCAGCAGTTTGCCCGGGTTAGTTAACTATGGCTACACCTTC. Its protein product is CASSLPGLVNYGYTF.

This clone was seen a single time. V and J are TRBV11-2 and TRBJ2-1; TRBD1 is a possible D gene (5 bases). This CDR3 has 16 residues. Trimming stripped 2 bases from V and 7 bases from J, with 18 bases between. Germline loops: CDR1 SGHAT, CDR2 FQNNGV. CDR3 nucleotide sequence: TGTGCCAGCAGCTTAATCTCCTTAGGGGAAGGGAATGAGCAGTTCTTC. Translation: CASSLISLGEGNEQFF.

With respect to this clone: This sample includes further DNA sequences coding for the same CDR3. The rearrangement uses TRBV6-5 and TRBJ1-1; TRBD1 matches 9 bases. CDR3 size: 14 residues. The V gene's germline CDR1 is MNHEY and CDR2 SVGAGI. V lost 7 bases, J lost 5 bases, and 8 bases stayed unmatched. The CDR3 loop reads CASTPGQGWTEAFF. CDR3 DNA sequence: TGTGCCAGCACACCGGGACAGGGTTGGACTGAAGCTTTCTTT.

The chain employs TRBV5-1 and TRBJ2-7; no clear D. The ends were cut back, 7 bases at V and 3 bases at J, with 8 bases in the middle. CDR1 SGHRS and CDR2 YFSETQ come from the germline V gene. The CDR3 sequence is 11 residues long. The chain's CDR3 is CASAESYEQYF. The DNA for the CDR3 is TGCGCCAGCGCCGAGAGCTACGAGCAGTACTTC.

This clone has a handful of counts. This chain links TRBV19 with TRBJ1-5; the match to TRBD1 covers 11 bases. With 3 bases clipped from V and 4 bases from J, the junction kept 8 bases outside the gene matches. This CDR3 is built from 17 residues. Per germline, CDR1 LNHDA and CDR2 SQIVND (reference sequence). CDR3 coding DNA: TGTGCCAGTAGTATCATTTGGACAGGGGGCACTAATCAGCCCCAGCATTTT. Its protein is CASSIIWTGGTNQPQHF.

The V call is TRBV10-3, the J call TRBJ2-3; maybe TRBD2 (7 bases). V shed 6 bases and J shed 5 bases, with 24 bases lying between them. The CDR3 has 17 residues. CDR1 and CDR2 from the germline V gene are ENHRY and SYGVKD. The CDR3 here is CAISPGKGVAGLDTQYF. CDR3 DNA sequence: TGTGCCATCAGCCCTGGCAAGGGGGTAGCGGGTTTAGATACGCAGTATTTT.

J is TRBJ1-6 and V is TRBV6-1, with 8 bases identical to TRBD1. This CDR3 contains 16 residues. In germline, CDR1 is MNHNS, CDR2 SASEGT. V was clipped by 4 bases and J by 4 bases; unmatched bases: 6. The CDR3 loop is CASSGDRRGYNSPLHF. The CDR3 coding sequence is TGTGCCAGCAGTGGGGACAGGAGAGGGTATAATTCACCCCTCCACTTT.

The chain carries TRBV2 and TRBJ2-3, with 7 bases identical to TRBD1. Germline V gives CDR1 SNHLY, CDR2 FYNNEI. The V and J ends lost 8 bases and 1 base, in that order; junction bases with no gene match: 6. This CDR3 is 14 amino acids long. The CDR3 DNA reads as TGTGCCAGCGCTACCGGGACAGGCACAGATACGCAGTATTTT. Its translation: CASATGTGTDTQYF.